The 9 T cell receptor beta chains below were found in one sample sequenced in a study of blood T cell repertoires in COVID-19. Profiled with immunoSEQ multiplex PCR; TCRdb holds only in-frame clones, not every one. Counted here are approximately 69,000 clones, nearly 90% occurring once; the ten biggest clones make up around 5.3%. Sequences were obtained from peripheral blood. The receptors were gathered from a man aged 45-65 years with acute or convalescent COVID-19.

This clone was detected once. The chain carries TRBV9 and TRBJ2-3, with TRBD1 as a possible D gene (5 bases). Trimming left V 0 bases short and J 2 bases short, with 7 bases between. CDR1 and CDR2 from the germline V gene are SGDLS and YYNGEE. This CDR3 spans 14 amino acids. The CDR3 sequence is CASSVGQSTDTQYF. The CDR3, as DNA: TGTGCCAGCAGCGTAGGACAGTCCACAGATACGCAGTATTTT.

The CDR3 region has the DNA TGTGCCAGCAGCCTCGACAGGGGTGAAGGGACCCAGTACTTC. Translation gives CASSLDRGEGTQYF. The gene calls are TRBV5-5 and TRBJ2-5; 8 nucleotides align to TRBD1. Germline lookup yields CDR1 SGHKS and CDR2 YYEKEE (reference sequence). V trimming: 4 bases; J trimming: 7 bases; junction bases outside the gene matches: 9. The CDR3 consists of 14 residues.

The chain recombines TRBV5-8 with TRBJ1-6, with 10 bases that match TRBD1. The CDR3 spans 15 residues. CDR1 is SGHTS, CDR2 YDEGEE, per germline. Trimming at V came to 4 bases and at J to 10 bases, leaving 8 bases not matched to a gene. The CDR3 DNA is TGTGCCAGCAGCCATCAAAAGACAGGGGGCTCACCCCTCCACTTT. Translation gives CASSHQKTGGSPLHF.

The rearrangement uses TRBV2 and TRBJ1-1; tentatively, D is TRBD1 (6 bases). Between the trimmed V and J ends, which lost 5 bases and 7 bases, there was a span of 26 bases. CDR3 length equals 17 residues. Germline CDR1 SNHLY, CDR2 FYNNEI. CDR3 DNA: TGTGCCAGCAGTAAGAAACAGGGAGTTGGGGTCCCCCTTGAAGCTTTCTTT. Its translation is CASSKKQGVGVPLEAFF.

The chain links TRBV4-1 to TRBJ2-1; D unclear. The CDR3 has 15 residues. The V gene's germline CDR1 is MGHRA and CDR2 YSYEKL. The germline V and J ends were trimmed by 0 bases and 4 bases, with 10 bases remaining between them. The CDR3 sequence is CASSQDNLPYNEQFF. The DNA for the CDR3 is TGCGCCAGCAGCCAAGATAATCTCCCGTACAATGAGCAGTTCTTC.

The chain joins TRBV9 to TRBJ1-3; D is undetermined. The CDR3 spans 11 residues. Trimming removed 2 bases from V and 10 bases from J, with 7 bases in between. CDR1 is SGDLS, CDR2 YYNGEE, per germline. The CDR3 here is CASSVTETIYF. CDR3 bases: TGTGCCAGCAGCGTGACGGAGACCATATATTTT.

The gene calls are TRBV19 and TRBJ2-2; D gene ambiguous. The CDR3 runs 14 residues. Trimming took off 6 bases at V and 3 bases at J, with 11 bases between the two ends. Per germline, CDR1 LNHDA and CDR2 SQIVND (reference sequence). In DNA form, the CDR3 reads TGTGCCAGTAGGTTCAGCCGGGACACCGGGGAGCTGTTTTTT. Translated: CASRFSRDTGELFF.

The chain carries TRBV27 and TRBJ2-7; 10 bases line up with TRBD2. Germline V gene lookup returns CDR1 MNHEY and CDR2 SMNVEV (reference sequence). The length of the CDR3 is 15 residues. J was trimmed by 4 bases and V by 8 bases; bases with no gene match: 11. CDR3 loop: CASGWTSGLLYEQYF. The CDR3 DNA reads as TGTGCCAGCGGGTGGACTAGCGGCTTACTTTACGAGCAGTACTTC.

The chain recombines TRBV5-1 with TRBJ1-3; 8 bases are shared with TRBD1. Per the germline V gene, CDR1 is SGHRS and CDR2 is YFSETQ. The length of the CDR3 is 18 residues. V was clipped by 4 bases and J by 0 bases; unmatched bases: 12. CDR3 sequence reads: CASSVAGQGGLSGNTIYF. The CDR3 DNA sequence: TGCGCCAGCAGCGTGGCAGGACAGGGTGGACTCTCTGGAAACACCATATATTTT.